A selection of T cell receptor beta chains follows, all from one sample in a study of blood T cell repertoires in COVID-19. Sequenced by immunoSEQ multiplex PCR; TCRdb stores in-frame clones only, minus some. The sample has some 97,000 clones; more than 65% are singletons. Sequencing input: peripheral blood. The source of these receptors is a man between 70 and 80 years old with active or convalescent COVID-19. CDR3s include the opening cysteine and the closing phenylalanine or tryptophan. D genes are given only for firm matches. Clone size is shown for a subset of rows, as once, few, many or a class of expanded clone.

TRBV7-2	TRBJ2-7	TRBD2	-	CASSWGGPSPYEQYF	TGTGCCAGCAGTTGGGGGGGTCCAAGCCCCTACGAGCAGTACTTC
TRBV9	TRBJ2-3	TRBD1	once	CASSARTGTAITDTQYF	TGTGCCAGCAGCGCCAGAACCGGGACAGCCATCACAGATACGCAGTATTTT
TRBV27	TRBJ2-2	TRBD2	-	CASSPPEASGRIGRTGELFF	TGTGCCAGCAGTCCCCCCGAGGCTAGCGGGAGAATAGGACGTACCGGGGAGCTGTTTTTT
TRBV7-2	TRBJ2-2	TRBD1	-	CASSFPGQGAGGELFF	TGTGCCAGCAGCTTTCCGGGACAGGGGGCTGGCGGGGAGCTGTTTTTT
TRBV29-1	TRBJ1-1	-	-	CSVGLPATEAFF	TGCAGCGTTGGGCTCCCTGCCACTGAAGCTTTCTTT
TRBV11-2	TRBJ2-7	-	few	CASSSGLSYEQYF	TGTGCCAGCAGCTCGGGACTGAGCTACGAGCAGTACTTC
TRBV5-1	TRBJ2-3	-	-	CASTEGGAWDTQYF	TGCGCCAGCACGGAGGGGGGGGCGTGGGATACGCAGTATTTT
TRBV5-6	TRBJ2-6	-	-	CASARGWGASGANVLTF	TGTGCCAGCGCCAGGGGATGGGGAGCCTCTGGGGCCAACGTCCTGACTTTC
TRBV5-6	TRBJ1-2	-	-	CASSSPGALGYGYTF	TGTGCCAGCAGCTCCCCGGGAGCTTTGGGCTATGGCTACACCTTC
TRBV6-2/TRBV6-3	TRBJ2-1	-	few	CASSYLQGGEQFF	TGTGCCAGCAGTTACCTACAGGGCGGTGAGCAGTTCTTC
TRBV6-4	TRBJ1-2	-	once	CASRGPGGGGYTF	TGTGCCAGCAGGGGGCCCGGCGGGGGCGGCTACACCTTC
TRBV7-3	TRBJ1-5	TRBD1	many	CASSLGTGAQPQHF	TGTGCCAGCAGCTTAGGGACAGGGGCTCAGCCCCAGCATTTT
TRBV7-9	TRBJ2-7	TRBD1	once	CASSPLGQGNEQYF	TGTGCCAGCAGCCCACTGGGACAGGGTAACGAGCAGTACTTC
TRBV4-3	TRBJ2-5	-	once	CASSQDLAGKETQYF	TGCGCCAGCAGCCAAGATCTGGCGGGGAAAGAGACCCAGTACTTC
TRBV27	TRBJ2-2	-	-	CASSQGFGTGELFF	TGTGCCAGCAGTCAGGGATTCGGAACCGGGGAGCTGTTTTTT
TRBV7-9	TRBJ1-4	TRBD1	many	CASSPPSGQGAYSNEKLFF	TGTGCCAGCAGCCCCCCCTCGGGGCAGGGGGCCTATTCTAATGAAAAACTGTTTTTT
TRBV7-2	TRBJ1-2	-	few	CASSLDRGGRSGYTF	TGTGCCAGCAGCTTAGATCGCGGAGGTAGGAGCGGCTACACCTTC
TRBV28	TRBJ1-6	-	-	CASSLNLGSNSPLHF	TGTGCCAGCAGCCTTAACCTAGGCTCTAATTCACCCCTCCACTTT
TRBV28	TRBJ1-5	-	-	CASRLTGILNSNQPQHF	TGTGCCAGCAGGTTGACAGGCATCCTAAATAGCAATCAGCCCCAGCATTTT
TRBV6-5	TRBJ2-5	-	-	CASMRTAQETQYF	TGTGCCAGCATGCGGACAGCCCAAGAGACCCAGTACTTC
TRBV7-9	TRBJ2-1	TRBD1	-	CASSLVITGVSYNEQFF	TGTGCCAGCAGCTTAGTAATAACAGGGGTTTCCTACAATGAGCAGTTCTTC
TRBV7-2	TRBJ2-5	TRBD1	-	CASSPQGAQETQYF	TGTGCCAGCAGCCCACAGGGGGCACAAGAGACCCAGTACTTC
TRBV4-2	TRBJ1-1	-	once	CASSTRRRDTEAFF	TGTGCCAGCAGCACCCGACGGAGAGATACTGAAGCTTTCTTT
TRBV7-3	TRBJ2-5	TRBD2	-	CASSSLGLAGGGETQYF	TGTGCCAGCAGCTCCCTGGGACTAGCGGGGGGAGGAGAGACCCAGTACTTC
TRBV6-5	TRBJ1-1	-	once	CASSRDNTKAFF	TGTGCCAGCAGCCGCGACAATACCAAAGCTTTCTTT
TRBV6-5	TRBJ1-5	TRBD1	-	CAISSGTGHNQPQHF	TGTGCCATTTCATCCGGGACAGGGCACAATCAGCCCCAGCATTTT
TRBV19	TRBJ1-1	-	-	CASRTWGTTNTEAFF	TGTGCCAGTAGAACGTGGGGCACCACGAACACTGAAGCTTTCTTT
TRBV24-1	TRBJ2-1	-	-	CATSDLGGTGEQFF	TGTGCCACCAGTGATTTGGGAGGTACCGGTGAGCAGTTCTTC
TRBV21-1	TRBJ2-7	-	-	CASSKWRQGRGYEQYF	TGTGCCAGCAGCAAATGGAGACAGGGTAGGGGCTACGAGCAGTACTTC
TRBV19	TRBJ1-1	-	-	CASRTGRNTEAFF	TGTGCCAGTAGGACAGGAAGGAACACTGAAGCTTTCTTT
TRBV18	TRBJ1-4	-	-	CASSRNPITGRANEKLFF	TGTGCCAGCTCTCGAAACCCAATAACAGGGAGGGCAAATGAAAAACTGTTTTTT
TRBV7-9	TRBJ2-7	-	-	CASSLGTASYEQYF	TGTGCCAGCAGCTTAGGGACAGCTTCCTACGAGCAGTACTTC
TRBV4-3	TRBJ1-4	TRBD1	few	CASSQDGAGQDNEKLFF	TGCGCCAGCAGCCAAGATGGAGCGGGACAGGATAATGAAAAACTGTTTTTT
TRBV12-3/TRBV12-4	TRBJ2-7	TRBD1	-	CASSWDSSYEQYF	TGTGCCAGCAGTTGGGACAGCTCCTACGAGCAGTACTTC
TRBV7-9	TRBJ2-5	-	-	CASSLGLRGQETQYF	TGTGCCAGCAGCTTAGGACTGCGCGGCCAAGAGACCCAGTACTTC
TRBV30	TRBJ1-3	-	-	CAWSVLRGNTIYF	TGTGCCTGGAGTGTACTCAGGGGAAACACCATATATTTT
TRBV12-3/TRBV12-4	TRBJ2-1	-	few	CASSSSRVKEQFF	TGTGCCAGCAGTTCCTCCAGGGTAAAAGAGCAGTTCTTC